This T cell receptor (beta chain) appears in the sequencing data of a study of PD-1 blockade in classical Hodgkin lymphoma. Study as a whole: Nivolumab dosed at 3 mg/kg went to patients intravenously every 2 weeks. Overall study findings and caveats: By C4D1, diversity of CD4+ TCRs had risen significantly, whereas that of CD8+ TCRs had not. The authors have not defined what causes the repertoire differences, possibly disease activity or prior therapy.

Libraries were prepared by immunoSEQ multiplex PCR; TCRdb keeps only in-frame clonotypes and omits some of them. The table records 34,000 or so clones, about 90% of them present only once. As to this clone: Its specificity is not known.

Germline V gene data show CDR1 as SGDLS and CDR2 as YYNGEE. The CDR3 contains 14 residues. V shed 0 bases and J shed 2 bases, with 7 bases lying between them. Described time point: cycle 4 day 1 (C4D1), after more than five weeks of nivolumab. The patients all showed relapse after autologous stem cell transplantation, while their brentuximab vedotin exposure varied. Isolation of CD4+ T cells from thawed PBMCs was performed by magnetic negative selection. The chain has TRBV9 and TRBJ2-3, with D unclear. Material: CD4+ T cells from blood, obtained before the fourth cycle of nivolumab. This TCR was recovered from a human donor with classical Hodgkin lymphoma. This chain's CDR3 is CASSVVGYTDTQYF. The CDR3 DNA follows: TGTGCCAGCAGCGTAGTCGGTTACACAGATACGCAGTATTTT. Variable domain in full (rest from reference TRBV9 and TRBJ2-3): DSGVTQTPKHLITATGQRVTLRCSPRSGDLSVYWYQQSLDQGLQFLIQYYNGEERAKGNILERFSAQQFPDLHSELNLSSLELGDSALYFCASSVVGYTDTQYFGPGTRLTVL.